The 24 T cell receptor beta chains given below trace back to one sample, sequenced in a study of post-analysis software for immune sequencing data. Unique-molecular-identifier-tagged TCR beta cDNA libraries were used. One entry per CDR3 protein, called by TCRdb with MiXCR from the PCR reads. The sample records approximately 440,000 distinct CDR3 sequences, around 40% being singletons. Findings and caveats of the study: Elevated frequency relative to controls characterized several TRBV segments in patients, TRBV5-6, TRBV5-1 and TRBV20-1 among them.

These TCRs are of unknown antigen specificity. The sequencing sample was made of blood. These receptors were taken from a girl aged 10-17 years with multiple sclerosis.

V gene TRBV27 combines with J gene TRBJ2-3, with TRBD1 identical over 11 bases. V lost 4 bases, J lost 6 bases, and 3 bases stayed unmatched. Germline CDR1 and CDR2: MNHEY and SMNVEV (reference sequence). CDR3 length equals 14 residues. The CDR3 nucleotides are TGTGCCAGCAGTTGGGACAGGGGGATGGATACGCAGTATTTT. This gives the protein CASSWDRGMDTQYF.

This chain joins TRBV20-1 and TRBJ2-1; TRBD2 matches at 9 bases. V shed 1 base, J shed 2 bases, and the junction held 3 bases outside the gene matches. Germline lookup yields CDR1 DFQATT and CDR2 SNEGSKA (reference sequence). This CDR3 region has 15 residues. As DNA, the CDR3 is TGCAGTGCTAGAGTTAGCGGGAGTCCCTACAATGAGCAGTTCTTC. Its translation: CSARVSGSPYNEQFF.

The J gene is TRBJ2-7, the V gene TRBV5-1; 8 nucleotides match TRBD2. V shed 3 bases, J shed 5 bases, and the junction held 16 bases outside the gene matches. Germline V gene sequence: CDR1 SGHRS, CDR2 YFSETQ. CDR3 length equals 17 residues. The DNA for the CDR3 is TGCGCCAGCAGCTCCCAGCGGGCACTAGCGGAGATGCACGAGCAGTACTTC. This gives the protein CASSSQRALAEMHEQYF. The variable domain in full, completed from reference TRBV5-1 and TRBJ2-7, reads KAGVTQTPRYLIKTRGQQVTLSCSPISGHRSVSWYQQTPGQGLQFLFEYFSETQRNKGNFPGRFSGRQFSNSRSEMNVSTLELGDSALYLCASSSQRALAEMHEQYFGPGTRLTVT.

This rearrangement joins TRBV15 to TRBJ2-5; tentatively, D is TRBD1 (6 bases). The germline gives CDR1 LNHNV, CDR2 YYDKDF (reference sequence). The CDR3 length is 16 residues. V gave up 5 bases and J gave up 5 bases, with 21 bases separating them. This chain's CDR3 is CATSLEKGVMSETQYF. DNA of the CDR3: TGTGCCACCAGCCTAGAAAAGGGGGTTATGTCGGAGACCCAGTACTTC. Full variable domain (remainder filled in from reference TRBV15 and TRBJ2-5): DAMVIQNPRYQVTQFGKPVTLSCSQTLNHNVMYWYQQKSSQAPKLLFHYYDKDFNNEADTPDNFQSRRPNTSFCFLDIRSPGLGDTAMYLCATSLEKGVMSETQYFGPGTRLLVL.

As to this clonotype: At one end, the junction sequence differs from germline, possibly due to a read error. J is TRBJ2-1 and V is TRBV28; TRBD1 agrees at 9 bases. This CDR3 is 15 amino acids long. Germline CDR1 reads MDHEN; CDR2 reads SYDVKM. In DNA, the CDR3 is TGTGCCAGCAGTTTAGGGGGACAGGGTGACAATGAGCAGGTCTTC. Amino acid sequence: CASSLGGQGDNEQVF.

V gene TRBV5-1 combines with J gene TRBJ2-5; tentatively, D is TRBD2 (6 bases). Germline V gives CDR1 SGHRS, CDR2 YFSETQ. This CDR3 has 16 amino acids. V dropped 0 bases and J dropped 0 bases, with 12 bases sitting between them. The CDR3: CASSLERAGYQETQYF. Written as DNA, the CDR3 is TGCGCCAGCAGCTTGGAGAGGGCGGGGTACCAAGAGACCCAGTACTTC.

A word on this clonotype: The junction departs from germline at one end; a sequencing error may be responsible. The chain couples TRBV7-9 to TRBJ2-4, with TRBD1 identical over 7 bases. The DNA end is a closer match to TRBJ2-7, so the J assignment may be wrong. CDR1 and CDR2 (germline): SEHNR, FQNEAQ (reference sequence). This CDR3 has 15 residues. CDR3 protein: CTSSLGGTMGVEQYF. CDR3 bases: TGTACCAGCAGCTTAGGGGGCACCATGGGGGTCGAGCAGTACTTC.

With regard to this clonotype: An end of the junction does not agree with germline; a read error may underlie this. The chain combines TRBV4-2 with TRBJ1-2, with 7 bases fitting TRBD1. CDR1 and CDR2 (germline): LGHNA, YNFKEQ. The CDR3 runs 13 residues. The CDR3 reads CASTRDSNYDYTF. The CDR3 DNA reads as TGTGCCAGCACCCGGGACAGCAACTATGACTACACCTTC.

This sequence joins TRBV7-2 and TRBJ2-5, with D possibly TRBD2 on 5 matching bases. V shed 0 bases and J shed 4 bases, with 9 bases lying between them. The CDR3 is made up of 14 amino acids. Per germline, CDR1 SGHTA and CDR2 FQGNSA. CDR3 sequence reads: CASSLAPGIETQYF. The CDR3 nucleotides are TGTGCCAGCAGCTTAGCGCCGGGGATAGAGACCCAGTACTTC. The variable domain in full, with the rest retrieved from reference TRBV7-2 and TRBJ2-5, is GAGVSQSPSNKVTEKGKDVELRCDPISGHTALYWYRQSLGQGLEFLIYFQGNSAPDKSGLPSDRFSAERTGGSVSTLTIQRTQQEDSAVYLCASSLAPGIETQYFGPGTRLLVL.

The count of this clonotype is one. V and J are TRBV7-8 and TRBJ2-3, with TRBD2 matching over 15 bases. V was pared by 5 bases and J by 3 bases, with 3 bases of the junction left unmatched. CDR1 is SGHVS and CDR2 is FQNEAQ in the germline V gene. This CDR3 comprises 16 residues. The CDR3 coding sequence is TGTGCCAGCAGCATAGGGACTAGCGGGAGGACAGATACGCAGTATTTT. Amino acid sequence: CASSIGTSGRTDTQYF.

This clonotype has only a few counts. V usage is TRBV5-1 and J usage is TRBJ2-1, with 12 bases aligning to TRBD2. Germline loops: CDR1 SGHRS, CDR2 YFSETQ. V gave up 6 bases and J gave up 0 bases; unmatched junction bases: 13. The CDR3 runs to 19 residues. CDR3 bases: TGCGCCAGCACCAAAGGGAGACTAGCGGGGGCTAGCTCCTACAATGAGCAGTTCTTC. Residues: CASTKGRLAGASSYNEQFF.

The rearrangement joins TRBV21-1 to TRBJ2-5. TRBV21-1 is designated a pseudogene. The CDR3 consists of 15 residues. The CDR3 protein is CASSRDRTEQETQYF. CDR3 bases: TGTGCCAGCAGCAGAGACCGGACGGAGCAAGAGACCCAGTACTTC.

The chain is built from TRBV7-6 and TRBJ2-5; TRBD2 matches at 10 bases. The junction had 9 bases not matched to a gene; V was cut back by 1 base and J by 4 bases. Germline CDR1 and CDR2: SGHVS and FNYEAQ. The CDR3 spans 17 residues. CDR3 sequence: CASSLVPSGRGGETQYF. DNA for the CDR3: TGTGCCAGCAGCTTAGTTCCTAGCGGGAGAGGGGGAGAGACCCAGTACTTC.

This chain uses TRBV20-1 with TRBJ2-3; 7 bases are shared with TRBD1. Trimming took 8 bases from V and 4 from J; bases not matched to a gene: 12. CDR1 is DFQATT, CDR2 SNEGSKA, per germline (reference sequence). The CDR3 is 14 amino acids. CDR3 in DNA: TGCAGTCCGTTAAGGGACAGTAGTCCAGATACGCAGTATTTT. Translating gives CSPLRDSSPDTQYF.

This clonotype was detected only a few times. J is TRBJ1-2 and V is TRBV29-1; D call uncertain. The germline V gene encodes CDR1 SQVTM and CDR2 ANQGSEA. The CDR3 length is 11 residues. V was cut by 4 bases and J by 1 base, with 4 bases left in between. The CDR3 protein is CSVVVNYGYTF. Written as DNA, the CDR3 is TGCAGCGTTGTAGTTAACTATGGCTACACCTTC.

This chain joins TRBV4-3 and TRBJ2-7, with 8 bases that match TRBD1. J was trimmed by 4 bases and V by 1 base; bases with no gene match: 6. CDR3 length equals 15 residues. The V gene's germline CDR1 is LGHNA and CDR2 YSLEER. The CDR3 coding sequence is TGCGCCAGCAGCCAAGCATGGACAGGGACTTACGAGCAGTACTTC. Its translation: CASSQAWTGTYEQYF.

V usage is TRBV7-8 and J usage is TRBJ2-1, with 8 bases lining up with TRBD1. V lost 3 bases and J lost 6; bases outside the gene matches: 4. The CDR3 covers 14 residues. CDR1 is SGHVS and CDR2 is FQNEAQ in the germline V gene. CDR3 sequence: CASSLGQAFNEQFF. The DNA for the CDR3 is TGTGCCAGCAGCTTGGGACAGGCTTTCAATGAGCAGTTCTTC. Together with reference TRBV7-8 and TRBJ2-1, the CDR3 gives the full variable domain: GAGVSQSPRYKVAKRGQDVALRCDPISGHVSLFWYQQALGQGPEFLTYFQNEAQLDKSGLPSDRFFAERPEGSVSTLKIQRTQQEDSAVYLCASSLGQAFNEQFFGPGTRLTVL.

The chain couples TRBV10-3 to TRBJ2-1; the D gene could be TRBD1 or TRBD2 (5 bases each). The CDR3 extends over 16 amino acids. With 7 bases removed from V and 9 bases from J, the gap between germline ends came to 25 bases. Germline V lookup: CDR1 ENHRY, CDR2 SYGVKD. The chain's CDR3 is CAITAKSGTGGREQFF. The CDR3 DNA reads TGTGCCATCACTGCCAAGTCCGGGACCGGAGGACGTGAGCAGTTCTTC.

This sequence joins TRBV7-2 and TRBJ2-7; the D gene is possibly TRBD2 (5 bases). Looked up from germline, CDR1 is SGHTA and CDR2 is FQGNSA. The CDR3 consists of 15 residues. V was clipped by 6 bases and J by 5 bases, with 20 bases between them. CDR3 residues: CASRRPGVAVNEQYF. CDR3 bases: TGTGCCAGCAGGCGCCCCGGGGTTGCTGTTAACGAGCAGTACTTC.

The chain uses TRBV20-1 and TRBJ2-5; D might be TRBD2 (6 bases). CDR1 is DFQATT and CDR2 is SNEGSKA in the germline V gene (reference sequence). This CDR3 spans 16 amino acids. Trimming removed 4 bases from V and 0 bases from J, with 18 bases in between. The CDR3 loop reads CSAKGLAAKYQETQYF. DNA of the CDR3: TGCAGTGCTAAGGGTTTAGCGGCCAAGTACCAAGAGACCCAGTACTTC.

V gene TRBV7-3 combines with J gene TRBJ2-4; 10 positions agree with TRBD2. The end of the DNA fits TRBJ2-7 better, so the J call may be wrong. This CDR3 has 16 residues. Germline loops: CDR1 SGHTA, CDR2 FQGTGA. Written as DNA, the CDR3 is TGTGCCAGCAGCTTAGGAGGGACTAGCGAGGGATACGAGCAGTACTTC. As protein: CASSLGGTSEGYEQYF.

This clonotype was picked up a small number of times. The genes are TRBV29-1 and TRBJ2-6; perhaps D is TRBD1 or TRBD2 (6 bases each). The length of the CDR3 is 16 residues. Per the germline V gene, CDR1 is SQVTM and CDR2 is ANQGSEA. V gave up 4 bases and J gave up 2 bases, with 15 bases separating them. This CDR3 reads CSVVLRGDTGANVLTF. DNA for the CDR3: TGCAGCGTTGTACTAAGGGGGGACACTGGGGCCAACGTCCTGACTTTC.

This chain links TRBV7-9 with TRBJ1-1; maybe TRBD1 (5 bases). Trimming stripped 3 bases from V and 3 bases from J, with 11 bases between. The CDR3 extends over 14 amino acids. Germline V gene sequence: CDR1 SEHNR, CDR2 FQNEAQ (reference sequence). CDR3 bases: TGTGCCAGCAGCTTGGGGGTTTGGGACACTGAAGCTTTCTTT. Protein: CASSLGVWDTEAFF.

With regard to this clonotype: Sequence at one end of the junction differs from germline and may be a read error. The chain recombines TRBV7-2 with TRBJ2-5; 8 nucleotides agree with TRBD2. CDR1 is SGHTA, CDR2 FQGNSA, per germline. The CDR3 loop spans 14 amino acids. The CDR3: CASSPEGTSGTRYF. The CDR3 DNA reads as TGTGCCAGCAGCCCCGAAGGGACTAGTGGGACCCGGTACTTC.